The following is a T cell receptor beta chain sequence with its context. The repertoire was sequenced with immunoSEQ multiplex PCR; TCRdb's copy has only in-frame clones and lacks some. The repertoire has around 70,000 clones, approximately 90% of them found once; the top ten carry about 2.1%. These data originate in a study of OX40 agonist ivuxolimab in advanced cancers. V trimming: 7 bases; J trimming: 3 bases; junction bases outside the gene matches: 9. The CDR3 is 15 residues long. Looked up from germline, CDR1 is SNHLY and CDR2 is FYNNEI. The source was CD4+ or CD8+ T cells sorted from blood, collected in a trial of the OX40 agonist ivuxolimab. The V and J genes are TRBV2 and TRBJ2-3; 8 bases agree with TRBD1. The TCR comes from an adult with an advanced solid tumor such as melanoma, head and neck, liver or kidney cancer. The CDR3 sequence: CASTMQGALTDTQYF. The CDR3 nucleotides are TGTGCCAGCACCATGCAGGGGGCGCTGACAGATACGCAGTATTTT.